Below are 15 T cell receptor beta chains sequenced from a single sample in a study of T cells in Graves' hyperthyroidism and ophthalmopathy. RNA transcripts provided the source from which TCR beta CDR3 regions were amplified. Primed by the HTBI set, a first-round RT-PCR was run on the TCR CDR3. MiXCR was run by TCRdb on the multiplex PCR reads, yielding one entry per CDR3 protein. In the table there are more than 550,000 distinct CDR3 sequences, just under 45% of which are singletons. The sequencing input was peripheral blood or thyroid tissue (not recorded which). The receptor source for this set is an adult man with Graves' disease, either hyperthyroidism or ophthalmopathy (not recorded which).

This clonotype was counted many times. The chain employs TRBV15 and TRBJ2-2; D could derive from TRBD1 or TRBD2 (5 bases each). The V end was cut by 0 bases, the J end by 8 bases, with 10 bases between. There are 14 residues in the CDR3. CDR1 and CDR2 from the germline V gene are LNHNV and YYDKDF (reference sequence). The CDR3 DNA is TGTGCCACCAGCAGAGAGAGGGGTGGGGGGGAGCTGTTTTTT. Amino acid sequence: CATSRERGGGELFF.

This clonotype has a handful of counts. The chain links TRBV6-6 to TRBJ2-7, with 7 bases that match TRBD1. The CDR3 spans 13 residues. The trim removed 5 bases at V and 4 bases at J, leaving 5 bases unmatched. The V gene's germline CDR1 is MNHNY and CDR2 SVGAGI (reference sequence). The CDR3 sequence: CASSEGQRYEQYF. The DNA for the CDR3 is TGTGCCAGCAGTGAGGGACAGCGGTACGAGCAGTACTTC.

In regard to this clonotype: One end of the junction fails to match germline, which may point to a read error. The chain recombines TRBV5-5 with TRBJ1-1, with D uncertain. CDR1 SGHKS and CDR2 YYEKEE come from the germline V gene (reference sequence). The CDR3 is 15 residues long. The CDR3 region is CASSLQTVMNIEAFF. The CDR3 DNA reads as TGTGCCAGCAGCTTACAGACCGTGATGAACATTGAAGCTTTCTTT.

Concerning this clonotype itself: The junction departs from the called germline gene at one end, perhaps through a read error. The gene calls are TRBV2 and TRBJ1-5; D gene ambiguous. The CDR3 runs to 14 residues. The V gene's germline CDR1 is SNHLY and CDR2 FYNNEI. The CDR3 is CASSPSPGNQLQHF. The CDR3 nucleotides are TGTGCCAGCAGTCCCTCCCCCGGCAATCAGCTCCAGCATTTT.

The chain uses TRBV2 and TRBJ1-1; 8 bases agree with TRBD1. V was clipped by 6 bases and J by 1 base; unmatched bases: 10. The germline gives CDR1 SNHLY, CDR2 FYNNEI. The CDR3 contains 16 residues. CDR3 sequence reads: CASSAGQGAGNTEAFF. The CDR3, as DNA: TGTGCCAGCAGCGCCGGACAGGGCGCGGGGAACACTGAAGCTTTCTTT.

V is TRBV9 and J is TRBJ2-7; 9 positions match TRBD1. With 2 bases clipped from V and 2 bases from J, the junction kept 8 bases outside the gene matches. This CDR3 spans 16 amino acids. CDR1 is SGDLS and CDR2 is YYNGEE in the germline V gene. The CDR3 is CASSVEGQGPTYEQYF. CDR3 nucleotide sequence: TGTGCCAGCAGCGTGGAGGGACAGGGACCAACCTACGAGCAGTACTTC.

The rearrangement joins TRBV7-8 to TRBJ2-7; TRBD1 agrees at 12 bases. The CDR3 contains 19 residues. V lost 2 bases to trimming and J lost 5 bases; unmatched junction nucleotides: 16. CDR1 is SGHVS, CDR2 FQNEAQ, per germline. As DNA, the CDR3 is TGTGCCAGCAGCTTACGGGGGGGGACAGGGGGCGTCGGATTCCACGAGCAGTACTTC. This sequence encodes CASSLRGGTGGVGFHEQYF. Full variable domain (outside the CDR3, taken from reference TRBV7-8 and TRBJ2-7): GAGVSQSPRYKVAKRGQDVALRCDPISGHVSLFWYQQALGQGPEFLTYFQNEAQLDKSGLPSDRFFAERPEGSVSTLKIQRTQQEDSAVYLCASSLRGGTGGVGFHEQYFGPGTRLTVT.

The chain is built from TRBV9 and TRBJ1-5, with 7 positions matching TRBD1. There are 16 residues in the CDR3. Germline trimming cut 5 bases from V and 0 bases from J; bases unmatched to any gene: 8. From germline, CDR1 is SGDLS and CDR2 YYNGEE. This chain's CDR3 is CASSEGGGYSNQPQHF. The DNA for the CDR3 is TGTGCCAGCAGTGAAGGGGGCGGATATAGCAATCAGCCCCAGCATTTT.

This clonotype was observed a handful of times. The rearrangement uses TRBV7-9 and TRBJ1-1; 8 bases line up with TRBD1. The CDR3 has 22 residues. Per germline, CDR1 SEHNR and CDR2 FQNEAQ (reference sequence). The V and J ends lost 5 bases and 3 bases, in that order; junction bases with no gene match: 29. The CDR3 region is CASSGGQASQGLKLSTDTEAFF. CDR3 DNA sequence: TGTGCCAGCAGCGGGGGACAGGCGTCGCAAGGCCTTAAACTTTCTACGGACACTGAAGCTTTCTTT.

The chain uses TRBV6-5 and TRBJ2-2, with D possibly TRBD2 on 5 matching bases. V lost 6 bases and J lost 4, with 15 bases in between. Germline V lookup: CDR1 MNHEY, CDR2 SVGAGI. CDR3 length equals 15 residues. The CDR3 coding sequence is TGTGCCAGCAGACCGACTAAGGAGACCACCGGGGAGCTGTTTTTT. It yields the protein CASRPTKETTGELFF.

This clonotype showed up just a few times. The chain employs TRBV19 and TRBJ1-5; maybe TRBD1 (5 bases). Per germline, CDR1 LNHDA and CDR2 SQIVND (reference sequence). The CDR3 is 15 residues long. The V end was cut by 5 bases, the J end by 6 bases, with 17 bases between. Written as DNA, the CDR3 is TGTGCCAGTAGTTACCGACAGTCTTTAGGTCAGCCCCAGCATTTT. Translated, it gives CASSYRQSLGQPQHF. The full variable domain, completed using reference TRBV19 and TRBJ1-5, is DGGITQSPKYLFRKEGQNVTLSCEQNLNHDAMYWYRQDPGQGLRLIYYSQIVNDFQKGDIAEGYSVSREKKESFPLTVTSAQKNPTAFYLCASSYRQSLGQPQHFGDGTRLSIL.

The gene calls are TRBV6-1 and TRBJ1-1, with TRBD1 as a possible D gene (6 bases). The CDR3 totals 14 residues. V was shortened by 6 bases and J by 1 base, with 12 bases between the two germline ends. CDR1 MNHNS and CDR2 SASEGT come from the germline V gene. In nucleotides, the CDR3 is TGTGCCAGCAGGAACCAGGACAGGAACACTGAAGCTTTCTTT. Translating it yields CASRNQDRNTEAFF.

This clonotype was seen more than once but under ten times. The chain has TRBV10-2 and TRBJ1-2; a weak D match, TRBD1 (6 bases). The CDR3 sequence is 13 residues long. With 7 bases removed from V and 1 base from J, the gap between germline ends came to 10 bases. CDR1 and CDR2 from the germline V gene are WSHSY and SAAADI. The CDR3 nucleotides read TGCGCCAGCACCCCGGACAGTAACTATGGCTACACCTTC. Its protein product is CASTPDSNYGYTF.

This clonotype was seen only once. At one end the junction does not follow the germline gene, possibly because of a read error. The genes are TRBV20-1 and TRBJ1-3, with a possible D match to TRBD1 (6 bases). The V gene's germline CDR1 is DFQATT and CDR2 SNEGSKA (reference sequence). The CDR3 loop spans 14 amino acids. The CDR3 bases are TGCAGTTTCAACCGAACAGGGCGTGGAGACACCATATATTTT. Protein sequence: CSFNRTGRGDTIYF.

This clonotype was detected many times. This chain joins TRBV19 and TRBJ2-5, with a tentative D call TRBD1 (6 bases). Germline-derived CDR1 and CDR2 are LNHDA and SQIVND (reference sequence). CDR3 length: 14 amino acids. Trimming stripped 8 bases from V and 2 bases from J, with 15 bases between. The CDR3 spells CASGPGTRQETQYF. The DNA for the CDR3 is TGTGCCAGTGGCCCCGGGACACGACAAGAGACCCAGTACTTC.